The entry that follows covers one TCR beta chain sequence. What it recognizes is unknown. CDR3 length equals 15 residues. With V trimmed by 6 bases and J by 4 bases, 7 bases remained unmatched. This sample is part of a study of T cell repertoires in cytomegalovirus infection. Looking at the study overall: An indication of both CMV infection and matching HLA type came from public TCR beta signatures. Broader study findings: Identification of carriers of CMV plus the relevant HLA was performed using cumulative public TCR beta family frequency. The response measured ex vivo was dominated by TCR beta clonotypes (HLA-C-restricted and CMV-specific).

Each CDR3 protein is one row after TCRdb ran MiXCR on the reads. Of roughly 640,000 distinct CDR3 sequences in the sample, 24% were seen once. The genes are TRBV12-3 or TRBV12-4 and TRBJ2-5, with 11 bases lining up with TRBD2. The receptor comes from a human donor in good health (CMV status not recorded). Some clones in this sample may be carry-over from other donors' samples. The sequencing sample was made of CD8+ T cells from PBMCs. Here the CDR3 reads CASRSTSGGIETQYF. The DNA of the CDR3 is TGTGCCAGCAGGTCCACTAGCGGGGGAATAGAGACCCAGTACTTC.